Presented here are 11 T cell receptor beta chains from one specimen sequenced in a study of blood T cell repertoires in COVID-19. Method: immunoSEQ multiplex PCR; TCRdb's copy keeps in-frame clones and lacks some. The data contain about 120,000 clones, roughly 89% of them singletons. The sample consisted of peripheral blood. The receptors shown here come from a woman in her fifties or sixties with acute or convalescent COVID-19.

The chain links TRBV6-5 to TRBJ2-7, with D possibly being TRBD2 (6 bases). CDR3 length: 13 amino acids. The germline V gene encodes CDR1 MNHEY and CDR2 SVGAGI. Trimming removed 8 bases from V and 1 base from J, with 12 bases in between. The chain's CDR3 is CASRKDYSYEQYF. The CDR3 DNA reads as TGTGCCAGCCGAAAGGACTATTCCTACGAGCAGTACTTC.

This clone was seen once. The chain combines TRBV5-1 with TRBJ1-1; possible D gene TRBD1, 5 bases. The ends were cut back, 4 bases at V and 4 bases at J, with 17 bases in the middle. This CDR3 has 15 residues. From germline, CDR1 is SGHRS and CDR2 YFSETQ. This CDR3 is CASSLGLPGVTEAFF. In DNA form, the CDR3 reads TGCGCCAGCAGCCTGGGACTCCCGGGGGTCACTGAAGCTTTCTTT.

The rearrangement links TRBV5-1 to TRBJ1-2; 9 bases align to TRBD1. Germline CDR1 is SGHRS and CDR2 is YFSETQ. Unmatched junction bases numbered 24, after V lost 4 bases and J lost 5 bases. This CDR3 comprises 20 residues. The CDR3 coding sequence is TGCGCCAGCAGCCTCGGAACAGGGGTTGCCAGCCGGACAGGGGATTATGGCTACACCTTC. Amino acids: CASSLGTGVASRTGDYGYTF. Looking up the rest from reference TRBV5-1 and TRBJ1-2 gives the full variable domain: KAGVTQTPRYLIKTRGQQVTLSCSPISGHRSVSWYQQTPGQGLQFLFEYFSETQRNKGNFPGRFSGRQFSNSRSEMNVSTLELGDSALYLCASSLGTGVASRTGDYGYTFGSGTRLTVV.

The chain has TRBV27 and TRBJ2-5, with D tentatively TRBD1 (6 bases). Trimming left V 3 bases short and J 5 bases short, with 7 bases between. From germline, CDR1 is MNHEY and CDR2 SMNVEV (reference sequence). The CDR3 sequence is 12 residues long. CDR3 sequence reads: CASSFQGETQYF. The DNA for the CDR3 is TGTGCCAGCAGTTTCCAGGGGGAGACCCAGTACTTC.

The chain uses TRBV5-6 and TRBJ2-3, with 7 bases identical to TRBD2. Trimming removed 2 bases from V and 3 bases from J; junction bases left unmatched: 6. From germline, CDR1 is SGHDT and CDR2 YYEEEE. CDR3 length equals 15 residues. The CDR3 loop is CASSFLGAGTDTQYF. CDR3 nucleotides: TGTGCCAGCAGCTTCTTGGGAGCGGGAACAGATACGCAGTATTTT.

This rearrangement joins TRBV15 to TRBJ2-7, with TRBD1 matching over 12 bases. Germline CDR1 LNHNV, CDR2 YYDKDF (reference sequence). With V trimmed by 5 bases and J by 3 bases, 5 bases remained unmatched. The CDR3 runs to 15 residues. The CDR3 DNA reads TGTGCCACCAGCGAGGGGACAGGGGGCCTCTACGAGCAGTACTTC. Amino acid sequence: CATSEGTGGLYEQYF. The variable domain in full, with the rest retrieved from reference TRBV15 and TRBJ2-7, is DAMVIQNPRYQVTQFGKPVTLSCSQTLNHNVMYWYQQKSSQAPKLLFHYYDKDFNNEADTPDNFQSRRPNTSFCFLDIRSPGLGDTAMYLCATSEGTGGLYEQYFGPGTRLTVT.

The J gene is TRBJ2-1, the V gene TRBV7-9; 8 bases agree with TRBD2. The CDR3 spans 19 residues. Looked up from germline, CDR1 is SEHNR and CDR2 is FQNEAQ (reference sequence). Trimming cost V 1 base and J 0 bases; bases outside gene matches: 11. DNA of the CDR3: TGTGCCAGCAGCTTAGGAATGGCGGGAGGATTTAGCTCCTACAATGAGCAGTTCTTC. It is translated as CASSLGMAGGFSSYNEQFF.

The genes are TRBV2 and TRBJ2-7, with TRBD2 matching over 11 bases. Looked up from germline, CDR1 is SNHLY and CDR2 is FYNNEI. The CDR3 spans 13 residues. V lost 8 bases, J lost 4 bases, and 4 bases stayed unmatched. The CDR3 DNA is TGTGCCAGCCATACTAGCGGGAGATACGAGCAGTACTTC. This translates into CASHTSGRYEQYF.

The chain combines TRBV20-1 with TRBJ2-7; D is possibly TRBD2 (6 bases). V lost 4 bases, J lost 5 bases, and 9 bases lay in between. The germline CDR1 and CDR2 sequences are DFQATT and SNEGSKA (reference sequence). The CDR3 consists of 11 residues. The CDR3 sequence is CSAKSGHEQYF. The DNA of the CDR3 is TGCAGTGCTAAGAGCGGGCACGAGCAGTACTTC.

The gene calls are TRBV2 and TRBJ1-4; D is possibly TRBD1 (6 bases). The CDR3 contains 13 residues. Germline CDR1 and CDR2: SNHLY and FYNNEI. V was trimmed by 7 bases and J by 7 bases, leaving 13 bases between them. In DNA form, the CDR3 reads TGTGCCAGCACTGGGAGGGGGAGTGAAAAACTGTTTTTT. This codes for CASTGRGSEKLFF.

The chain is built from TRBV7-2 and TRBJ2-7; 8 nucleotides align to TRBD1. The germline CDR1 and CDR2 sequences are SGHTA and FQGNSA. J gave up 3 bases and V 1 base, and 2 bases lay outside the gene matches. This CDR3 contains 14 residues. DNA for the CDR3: TGTGCCAGCAGCTTAGGGACAGGGATCTACGAGCAGTACTTC. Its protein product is CASSLGTGIYEQYF.